The rows below give T cell receptor beta chains drawn from one sample of a study of PD-L1 blockade in urothelial cancer. The assay was immunoSEQ multiplex PCR, and TCRdb's table has in-frame clones only and misses some. The repertoire holds under 70,000 clones, with roughly 77% as singletons. Sample: PBMCs, taken around atezolizumab (anti-PD-L1) treatment. The receptors shown here come from a man between 70 and 80 years old with urothelial cancer. CDR3s include the opening cysteine and the closing phenylalanine or tryptophan.

v_call	cdr3_length	cdr3_aa
TRBV4-3	16	CASSTQGSVGTGELFF
TRBV7-8	14	CASSQKRTAGEQYF
TRBV19	13	CATRTWTEDTQYF
TRBV28	13	CASSLPGQPEAFF
TRBV4-1	16	CASSQEGGVAIETQYF
TRBV5-3	18	CARSFTTLAGGRGETQYF
TRBV19	15	CASSMGAGAGETQYF
TRBV28	12	CASSPPIPEAFF
TRBV15	17	CATSRDSLIGATGELFF
TRBV9	16	CASSLLAGGRGDTQYF
TRBV4-1	15	CASSQEAGQNTEAFF
TRBV10-3	17	CAISEFSGSFGTGELFF
TRBV27	15	CASSLWAGVPDTQYF
TRBV27	16	CASSPGQGMGGYGYTF
TRBV6-1	14	CASSVSGVYNEQFF
TRBV5-5	16	CASSLEYTGANYGYTF